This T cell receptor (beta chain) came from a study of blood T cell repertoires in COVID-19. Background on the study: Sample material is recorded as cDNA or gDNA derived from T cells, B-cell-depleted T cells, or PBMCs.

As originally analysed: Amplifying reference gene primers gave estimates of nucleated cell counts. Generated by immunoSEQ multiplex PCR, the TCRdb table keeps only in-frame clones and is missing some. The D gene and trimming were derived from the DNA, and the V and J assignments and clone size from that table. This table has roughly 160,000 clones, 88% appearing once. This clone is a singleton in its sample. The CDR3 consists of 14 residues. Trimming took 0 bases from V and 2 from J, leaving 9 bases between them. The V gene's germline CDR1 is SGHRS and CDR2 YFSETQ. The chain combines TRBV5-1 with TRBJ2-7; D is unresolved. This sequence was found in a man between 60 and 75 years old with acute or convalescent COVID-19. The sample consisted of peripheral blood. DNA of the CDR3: TGCGCCAGCAGCTTGGTGGGCGTCACCTACGAGCAGTACTTC. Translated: CASSLVGVTYEQYF.